These T cell receptor beta chains were read from a single sample in a study of cytomegalovirus exposure and HLA in healthy donors. The data were produced by immunoSEQ multiplex PCR, yet TCRdb's version contains in-frame clones alone and is incomplete. The sample has 130,000 to 150,000 clones; approximately 80% are singletons. Sequencing was carried out using PBMCs. Receptors originate from a woman in her thirties or forties in good health and CMV-seronegative. Both conserved end residues are part of each CDR3. D genes are given only for firm matches. A row's size may be missing; if present it is once, few, many or a size class.

TRBJ1-3,TRBV5-6,.,TRBD1,TGTGCCAGCAGCATCGGGACAGGGCACGGTGGGGGAAACACCATATATTTT,CASSIGTGHGGGNTIYF
TRBJ2-7,TRBV11-1,.,.,TGTGCCAGCAGGAAGGCCGCGCGGTCCTACGAGCAGTACTTC,CASRKAARSYEQYF
TRBJ1-4,TRBV23-1,once,.,TGCGCCAGCCGATCCAGGACAGCCCACTGTGGTAATGAAAAACTGTTTTTT,CASRSRTAHCGNEKLFF
TRBJ2-1,TRBV7-9,.,TRBD2,TGTGCCAGCAGCTTATCTAGCGGGAGGGCCCGCAATGAGCAGTTCTTC,CASSLSSGRARNEQFF
TRBJ1-1,TRBV10-1,.,.,TGCGCCAGCAGTGGTCCCTCGGTATCTGAAGCTTTCTTT,CASSGPSVSEAFF
TRBJ2-4,TRBV6-6,.,.,TGTGCCACCACAGGGTACGAAAACATTCAGTACTTC,CATTGYENIQYF
TRBJ2-7,TRBV28,.,TRBD1,TGTGCCAGCAGTTCTCCGGGACAGGGGGCGTCCGAGCAGTACTTC,CASSSPGQGASEQYF
TRBJ1-6,TRBV6-5,.,.,TGTGCCAGCCCCTTGGACAGTAGGAGTTCACCCCTCCACTTT,CASPLDSRSSPLHF
TRBJ1-4,TRBV6-6,.,TRBD1,TGTGCCAGCAGTCCACAGGGGGCAGGTCGGGAAAAACTGTTTTTT,CASSPQGAGREKLFF
TRBJ1-3,TRBV7-6,.,.,TGTGCCAGCAGCTTAGGCGGGTTTAGCTCTGGAAACACCATATATTTT,CASSLGGFSSGNTIYF
TRBJ2-6,TRBV30,.,TRBD2,TGTGCCTGGAGTAGGCCGGGACTAGCGGGCTCTGGGGCCAACGTCCTGACTTTC,CAWSRPGLAGSGANVLTF
TRBJ2-1,TRBV2,.,.,TGTGCCAGCAGTGAAGACCTAGGCGGCAGGGTATCTATCAATGAGCAGTTCTTC,CASSEDLGGRVSINEQFF
TRBJ2-5,TRBV2,.,.,TGTGCCAGCAGCGCCGTCAGGGGAGGGCAAGAGACCCAGTACTTC,CASSAVRGGQETQYF
TRBJ2-2,TRBV11-3,.,TRBD1,TGTGCCAGCAGCTCCGCGGCCGGGACAGTTGGCGGGGAGCTGTTTTTT,CASSSAAGTVGGELFF
TRBJ2-1,TRBV5-1,.,.,TGCGCCAGCAGCTTGGCCACTCACAATGAGCAGTTCTTC,CASSLATHNEQFF
TRBJ1-4,TRBV5-1,.,TRBD1,TGCGCCAGCAGCCAGGGACAGGAGGAGGGAAAACTGTTTTTT,CASSQGQEEGKLFF
TRBJ1-6,TRBV14,.,.,TGTGCCAGCAGCCAAGTTGCAGGGTCTAATTCACCCCTCCACTTT,CASSQVAGSNSPLHF
TRBJ2-3,TRBV11-2,.,.,TGTGCCAGCAGCCTCCGGGACTCCATAAGTCCGCAGTATTTT,CASSLRDSISPQYF
TRBJ2-7,TRBV7-8,once,.,TGTGCCAGCAGTCAAAGGGGCGTGGACTCCTACGAGCAGTACTTC,CASSQRGVDSYEQYF
TRBJ2-3,TRBV5-8,few,TRBD2,TGTGCCAGCAGCGCGGGAGGCCAGGTCGGTACGCAGTATTTT,CASSAGGQVGTQYF
TRBJ1-3,TRBV27,.,.,TGTGCCAGCAGCTCCCTTAACGAGGCTGGAAACACCATATATTTT,CASSSLNEAGNTIYF
TRBJ2-2,TRBV10-3,.,.,TGTGCCATCAGCGCGATTCCAACGAACACCGGGGAGCTGTTTTTT,CAISAIPTNTGELFF
TRBJ2-7,TRBV7-9,.,TRBD1,TGTGCCAGCAGCTTAGGGGACCCGGGACAGGGAATCCACGAGCAGTACTTC,CASSLGDPGQGIHEQYF
TRBJ2-1,TRBV5-1,.,.,TGCGCCAGCAGCTCCTGGGCAGGGGACTACAATGAGCAGTTCTTC,CASSSWAGDYNEQFF
TRBJ2-7,TRBV6-5,.,.,TGTGCCAGCAGTTACTCATATCCACGAGCGGGTTACGAGCAGTACTTC,CASSYSYPRAGYEQYF
TRBJ2-3,TRBV5-5,.,.,TGTGCCAGCAGCTTTAGTTTAGATACGCAGTATTTT,CASSFSLDTQYF
TRBJ2-2,TRBV27,.,TRBD1,TGTGCCAGCAGTAGGTGGCAGGGGGCTGCCGGGGAGCTGTTTTTT,CASSRWQGAAGELFF
TRBJ2-7,TRBV11-2,.,.,TGTGCCAGCAGCTTAGCTTCGGGATCGGGCTCCTACGAGCAGTACTTC,CASSLASGSGSYEQYF
TRBJ1-3,TRBV9,once,.,TGTGCCAGCAGCGCCGGACTGACTGGAAACACCATATATTTT,CASSAGLTGNTIYF
TRBJ1-2,TRBV7-2,.,.,TGTGCCAGCAGCTTCGACAGAAACTATGGCTACACCTTC,CASSFDRNYGYTF
TRBJ2-5,TRBV5-1,few,TRBD1,TGCGCCAGCAGCTCACGCTCGGGACAGCAAGAGACCCAGTACTTC,CASSSRSGQQETQYF
TRBJ2-7,TRBV30,.,.,TGTGCCTGGAGTGACGGTCCAGGGGCGGCCAACGAGCAGTACTTC,CAWSDGPGAANEQYF
TRBJ2-4,TRBV7-9,.,TRBD1,TGTGCCAGCAGCCCGCGACAGGGTGGAGCCAAAAACATTCAGTACTTC,CASSPRQGGAKNIQYF
TRBJ2-3,TRBV5-1,.,.,TGCGCCAGCAGCTTAAGACAGTTAGGAAACACAGATACGCAGTATTTT,CASSLRQLGNTDTQYF
TRBJ1-1,TRBV7-9,once,.,TGTGCCAGCAGCTTAGCGATGCGCGAGACTGAAGCTTTCTTT,CASSLAMRETEAFF
TRBJ2-2,TRBV27,once,TRBD2,TGTGCCAGCAGCCGAGGGACTATCCACACCGGGGAGCTGTTTTTT,CASSRGTIHTGELFF
TRBJ2-3,TRBV29-1,.,.,TGCAGCGTTGGTCAGGGGACAGATACGCAGTATTTT,CSVGQGTDTQYF
TRBJ2-7,TRBV5-1,.,TRBD1,TGCGCCAGCAACGTACAGGGGGCCAAGTGGGGGGAGCAGTACTTC,CASNVQGAKWGEQYF
TRBJ2-1,TRBV19,once,.,TGTGCCAGTAGCCCCGCGAGCGGAAAACACTCCTACAATGAGCAGTTCTTC,CASSPASGKHSYNEQFF
TRBJ2-7,TRBV15,.,TRBD1,TGTGCCACCAGCAGAGGGCCCAGACAGGGGGCTGGGTACGAGCAGTACTTC,CATSRGPRQGAGYEQYF